The rows below give T cell receptor beta chains drawn from one sample of a study of cytomegalovirus exposure and HLA in healthy donors. Profiling relied on immunoSEQ multiplex PCR, and the TCRdb table lists in-frame clones only, not all of them. The sample holds about 140,000 clones, roughly four fifths seen once. The sequencing sample was made of PBMCs. The receptors were gathered from a woman in her thirties or forties in good health and CMV-seronegative. The conserved cysteine and the conserved F or W are not part of the CDR3 here.

TRBV21-1	TRBJ2-3	ASRAGLWDTQY
TRBV10-1	TRBJ2-3	ASSGGLAKPTDTQY
TRBV19	TRBJ1-1	ASSRGQVRGYRTEAF
TRBV9	TRBJ2-5	ASSGGTLQETQY
TRBV2	TRBJ2-1	ASSEGRTGLDEQF
TRBV5-1	TRBJ2-5	ASSLGTSGIQETQY
TRBV5-1	TRBJ1-5	ASSKRGRNQPQH
TRBV6-5	TRBJ2-5	ASRRLAVQETQY
TRBV28	TRBJ1-5	ASSFLSGSNQPQH
TRBV6-5	TRBJ2-3	ASSWVGTQNAQY